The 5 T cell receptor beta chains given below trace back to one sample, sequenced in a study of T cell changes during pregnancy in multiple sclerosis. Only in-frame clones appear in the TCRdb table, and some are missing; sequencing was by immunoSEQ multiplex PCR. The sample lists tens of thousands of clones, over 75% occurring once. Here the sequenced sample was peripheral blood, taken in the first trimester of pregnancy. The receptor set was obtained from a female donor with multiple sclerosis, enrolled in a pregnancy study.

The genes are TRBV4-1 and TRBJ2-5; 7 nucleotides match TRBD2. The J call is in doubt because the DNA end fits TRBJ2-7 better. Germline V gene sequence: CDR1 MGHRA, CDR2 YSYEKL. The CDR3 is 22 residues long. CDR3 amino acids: CASSQDLITSVKPGAFSDEQYF. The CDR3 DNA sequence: TGCGCCAGCAGCCAAGATCTTATTACTAGCGTAAAACCGGGAGCTTTTTCGGACGAGCAGTACTTC.

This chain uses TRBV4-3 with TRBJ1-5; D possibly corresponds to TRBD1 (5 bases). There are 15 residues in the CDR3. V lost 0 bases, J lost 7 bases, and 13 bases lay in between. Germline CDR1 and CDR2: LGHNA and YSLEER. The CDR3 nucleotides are TGCGCCAGCAGCCAAGATGGGGAGGCAGGGCAGCCCCAGCATTTT. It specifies CASSQDGEAGQPQHF.

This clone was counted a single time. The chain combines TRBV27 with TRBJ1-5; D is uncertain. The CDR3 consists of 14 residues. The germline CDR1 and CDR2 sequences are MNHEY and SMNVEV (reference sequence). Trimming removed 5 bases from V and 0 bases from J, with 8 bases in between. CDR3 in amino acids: CASSHRDSNQPQHF. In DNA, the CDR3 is TGTGCCAGCAGTCACAGAGATAGCAATCAGCCCCAGCATTTT.

CDR3 sequence: CASSLREVVNEQFF. The CDR3 nucleotides read TGTGCCAGCAGCTTACGGGAGGTCGTCAATGAGCAGTTCTTC. The chain carries TRBV7-2 and TRBJ2-1; the match to TRBD2 covers 7 bases. The ends lost 2 bases at V and 6 bases at J; junction bases unmatched: 4. Per germline, CDR1 SGHTA and CDR2 FQGNSA. The CDR3 totals 14 residues.

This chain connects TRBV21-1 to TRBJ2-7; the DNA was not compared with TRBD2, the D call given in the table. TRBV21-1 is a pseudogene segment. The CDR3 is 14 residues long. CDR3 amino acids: CASRRRGLLHEQYF. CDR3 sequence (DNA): TGTGCCAGCAGAAGACGGGGACTGCTACACGAGCAGTACTTC.